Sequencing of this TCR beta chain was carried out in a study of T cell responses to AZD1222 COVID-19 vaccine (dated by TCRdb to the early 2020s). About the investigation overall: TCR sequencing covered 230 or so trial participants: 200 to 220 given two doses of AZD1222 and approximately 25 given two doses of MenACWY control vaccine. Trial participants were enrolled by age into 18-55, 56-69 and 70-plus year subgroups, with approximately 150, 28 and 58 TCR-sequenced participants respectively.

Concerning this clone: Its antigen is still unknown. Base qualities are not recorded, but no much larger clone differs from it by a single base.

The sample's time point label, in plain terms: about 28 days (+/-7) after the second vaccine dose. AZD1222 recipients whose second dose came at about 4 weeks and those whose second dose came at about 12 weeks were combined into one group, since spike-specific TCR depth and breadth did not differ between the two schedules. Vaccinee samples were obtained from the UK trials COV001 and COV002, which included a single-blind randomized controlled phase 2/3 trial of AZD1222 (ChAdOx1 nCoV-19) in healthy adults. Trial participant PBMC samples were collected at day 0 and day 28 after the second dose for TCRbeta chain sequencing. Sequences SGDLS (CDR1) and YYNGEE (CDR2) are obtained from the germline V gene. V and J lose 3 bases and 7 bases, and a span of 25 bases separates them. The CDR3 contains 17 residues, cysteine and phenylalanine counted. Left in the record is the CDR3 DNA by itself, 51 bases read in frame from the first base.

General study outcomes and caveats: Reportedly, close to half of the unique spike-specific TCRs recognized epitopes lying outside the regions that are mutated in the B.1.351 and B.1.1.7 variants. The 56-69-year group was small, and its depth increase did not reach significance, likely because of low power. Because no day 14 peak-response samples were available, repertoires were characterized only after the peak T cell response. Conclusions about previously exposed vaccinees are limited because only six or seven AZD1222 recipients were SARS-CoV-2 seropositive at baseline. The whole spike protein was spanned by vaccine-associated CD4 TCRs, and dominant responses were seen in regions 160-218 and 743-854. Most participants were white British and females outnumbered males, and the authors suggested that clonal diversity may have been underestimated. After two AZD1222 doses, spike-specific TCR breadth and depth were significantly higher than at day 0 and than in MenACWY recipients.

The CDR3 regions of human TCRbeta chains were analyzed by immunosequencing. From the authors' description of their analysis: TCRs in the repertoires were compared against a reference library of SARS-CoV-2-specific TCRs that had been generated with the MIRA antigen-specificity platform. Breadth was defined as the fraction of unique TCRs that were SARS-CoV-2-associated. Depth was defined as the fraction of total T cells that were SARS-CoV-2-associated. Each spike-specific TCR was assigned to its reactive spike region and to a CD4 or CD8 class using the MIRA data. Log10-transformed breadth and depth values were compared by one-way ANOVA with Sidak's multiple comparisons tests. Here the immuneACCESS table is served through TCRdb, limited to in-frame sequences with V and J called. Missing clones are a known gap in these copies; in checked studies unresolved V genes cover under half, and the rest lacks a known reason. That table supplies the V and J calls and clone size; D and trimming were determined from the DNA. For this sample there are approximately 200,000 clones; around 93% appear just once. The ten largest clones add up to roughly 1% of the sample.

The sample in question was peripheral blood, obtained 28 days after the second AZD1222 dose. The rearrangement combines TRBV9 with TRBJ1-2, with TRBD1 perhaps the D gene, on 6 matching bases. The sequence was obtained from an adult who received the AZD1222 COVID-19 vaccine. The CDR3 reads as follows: CASSESSQGSVYSGYTF. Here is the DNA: TGTGCCAGCAGCGAGTCCAGCCAGGGGTCCGTCTATAGTGGCTACACCTTC.